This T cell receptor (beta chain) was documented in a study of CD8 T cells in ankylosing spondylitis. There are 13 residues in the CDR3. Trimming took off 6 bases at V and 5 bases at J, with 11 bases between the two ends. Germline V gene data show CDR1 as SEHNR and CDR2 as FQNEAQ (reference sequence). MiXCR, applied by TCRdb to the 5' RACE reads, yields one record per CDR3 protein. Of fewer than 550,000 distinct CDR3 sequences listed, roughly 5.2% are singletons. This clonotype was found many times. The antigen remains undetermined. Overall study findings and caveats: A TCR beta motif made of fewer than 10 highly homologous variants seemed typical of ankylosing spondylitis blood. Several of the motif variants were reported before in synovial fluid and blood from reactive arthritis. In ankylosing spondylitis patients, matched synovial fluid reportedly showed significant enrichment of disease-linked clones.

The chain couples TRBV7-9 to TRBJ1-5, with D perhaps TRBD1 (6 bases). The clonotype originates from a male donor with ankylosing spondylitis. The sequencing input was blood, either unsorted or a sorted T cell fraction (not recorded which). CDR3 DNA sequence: TGTGCCAGCAGTTGGGACATTGATCAGCCCCAGCATTTT. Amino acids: CASSWDIDQPQHF.